A single sample is the source of the 25 T cell receptor beta chains below, sequenced in a study of cytomegalovirus exposure and HLA in healthy donors. The PCR employed 60 Vbeta primers together with 13 Jbeta primers. Method: immunoSEQ multiplex PCR; TCRdb's copy keeps in-frame clones and lacks some. Altogether around 200,000 clones are present, approximately 86% being singletons, with the ten largest covering 0.25% to 0.4%. The sequencing sample was made of PBMCs. The receptors were gathered from a woman in her twenties or thirties in good health and CMV-seronegative.

The chain recombines TRBV2 with TRBJ1-6; 7 bases are a match to TRBD1. The CDR3 loop spans 14 amino acids. V was clipped by 5 bases and J by 14 bases; unmatched bases: 12. From germline, CDR1 is SNHLY and CDR2 FYNNEI. The CDR3 nucleotides are TGTGCCAGCAGTCCGGACAGGCGTATCCTTTCCCTCCACTTT. Translated, it gives CASSPDRRILSLHF. Using reference TRBV2 and TRBJ1-6 for the parts outside the CDR3, the full variable domain is EPEVTQTPSHQVTQMGQEVILRCVPISNHLYFYWYRQILGQKVEFLVSFYNNEISEKSEIFDDQFSVERPDGSNFTLKIRSTKLEDSAMYFCASSPDRRILSLHFGNGTRLTVT.

This clone was observed a single time. The chain combines TRBV13 with TRBJ2-5; 8 bases match TRBD2. Judging by the DNA end, TRBJ2-7 fits better; the J call may be wrong. The CDR3 extends over 16 amino acids. Germline CDR1 PRHDT, CDR2 FYEKMQ (reference sequence). CDR3 residues: CASSPGGGRRAYEQYF. CDR3 in DNA: TGTGCCAGCAGCCCGGGGGGGGGTCGAAGGGCCTACGAGCAGTACTTC.

This sequence joins TRBV27 and TRBJ2-1, with TRBD2 matching over 7 bases. This CDR3 has 18 residues. The trim removed 3 bases at V and 2 bases at J, leaving 13 bases unmatched. Germline assignment: CDR1 MNHEY and CDR2 SMNVEV (reference sequence). The CDR3 sequence is CASSLQTKRDDPYNEQFF. The CDR3 region has the DNA TGTGCCAGCAGTTTGCAGACCAAGCGGGACGATCCCTACAATGAGCAGTTCTTC.

This clone has a single count. Other DNA sequences of this sample code for an identical CDR3. The chain joins TRBV5-1 to TRBJ1-5; 11 nucleotides line up with TRBD1. From germline, CDR1 is SGHRS and CDR2 YFSETQ. The CDR3 is 14 residues long. J lost 5 bases, V lost 4 bases, and 2 bases had no gene match. This CDR3 is CASSLGQGDQPQHF. The CDR3 DNA reads TGCGCCAGCAGCCTGGGACAGGGGGATCAGCCCCAGCATTTT.

V is TRBV18 and J is TRBJ2-7; 7 positions agree with TRBD2. The CDR3 contains 13 residues. Trimming removed 4 bases from V and 3 bases from J; junction bases left unmatched: 3. In germline, CDR1 is KGHSH, CDR2 LQKENI. The DNA of the CDR3 is TGTGCCAGCTCACTGGCTAGCGGCTACGAGCAGTACTTC. Translation: CASSLASGYEQYF.

A note on this clone: Compared with germline, one end of the junction differs, possibly owing to a read error. The CDR3 region is CASSLAGGPGNEQFF. The CDR3 coding sequence is TGTGCCAGCAGCCTAGCGGGAGGGCCAGGCAATGAGCAGTTCTTC. This sequence joins TRBV7-8 and TRBJ2-1; 12 bases match TRBD2. Germline CDR1 is SGHVS and CDR2 is FQNEAQ. The CDR3 loop spans 15 amino acids. The whole variable domain, remainder taken from reference TRBV7-8 and TRBJ2-1, is GAGVSQSPRYKVAKRGQDVALRCDPISGHVSLFWYQQALGQGPEFLTYFQNEAQLDKSGLPSDRFFAERPEGSVSTLKIQRTQQEDSAVYLCASSLAGGPGNEQFFGPGTRLTVL.

The V and J genes are TRBV19 and TRBJ2-2; TRBD2 matches at 7 bases. The CDR3 consists of 18 residues. Germline CDR1 reads LNHDA; CDR2 reads SQIVND (reference sequence). J was trimmed by 1 base and V by 5 bases; bases with no gene match: 13. CDR3 bases: TGTGCCAGTAGTTCCCTGCCTCCGGGACTAAGGAACACCGGGGAGCTGTTTTTT. It yields the protein CASSSLPPGLRNTGELFF.

The chain joins TRBV21-1 to TRBJ1-2; the D segment call TRBD1 is taken from the table without a DNA check. TRBV21-1 is a recognized pseudogene. The CDR3 runs 15 residues. The CDR3 DNA is TGTGCCAGCATCCGCGATAGGGACAGAAGCTATGGCTACACCTTC. It encodes CASIRDRDRSYGYTF.

The chain joins TRBV19 to TRBJ2-5; TRBD2 matches 14 bases. The CDR3 consists of 14 residues. The germline V gene encodes CDR1 LNHDA and CDR2 SQIVND (reference sequence). V lost 10 bases to trimming and J lost 2 bases; unmatched junction nucleotides: 3. The CDR3 nucleotides are TGTGCCACTGGGACTAGCGGGAGTCAAGAGACCCAGTACTTC. Translated: CATGTSGSQETQYF.

The chain is built from TRBV11-2 and TRBJ1-1; D is ambiguous. From germline, CDR1 is SGHAT and CDR2 FQNNGV. V was cut by 1 base and J by 10 bases, with 13 bases left in between. This CDR3 has 13 residues. The DNA for the CDR3 is TGTGCCAGCAGCTTAGGCCAGGATCAGAGAGCTTTCTTT. Its protein is CASSLGQDQRAFF.

The genes are TRBV29-1 and TRBJ1-2; D gene uncertain. CDR3 size: 11 residues. The V end was cut by 8 bases, the J end by 7 bases, with 14 bases between. Germline CDR1 reads SQVTM; CDR2 reads ANQGSEA. CDR3 protein: CSTPLPGGYTF. Here the CDR3 DNA reads TGCAGCACCCCCCTCCCCGGTGGCTACACCTTC.

The chain employs TRBV5-4 and TRBJ2-7, with 13 bases identical to TRBD2. In germline, CDR1 is SGHNT, CDR2 YYREEE (reference sequence). The CDR3 extends over 16 amino acids. J lost 0 bases, V lost 5 bases, and 5 bases had no gene match. CDR3 amino acids: CASRPGLAGNSYEQYF. CDR3 DNA: TGTGCCAGCAGACCGGGACTAGCGGGAAACTCCTACGAGCAGTACTTC. The full variable domain, in which reference TRBV5-4 and TRBJ2-7 provide the parts outside the CDR3, is ETGVTQSPTHLIKTRGQQVTLRCSSQSGHNTVSWYQQALGQGPQFIFQYYREEENGRGNFPPRFSGLQFPNYSSELNVNALELDDSALYLCASRPGLAGNSYEQYFGPGTRLTVT.

CDR3 coding DNA: TGTGCCAGCAGTTCCTCCGGGACAGGGGGCTTCAACACCATATATTTT. Translation gives CASSSSGTGGFNTIYF. This chain joins TRBV28 and TRBJ1-3; 12 bases align to TRBD1. Losses at the gene ends were 4 bases for V and 7 bases for J; bases not matched to a gene: 8. Germline V gives CDR1 MDHEN, CDR2 SYDVKM. CDR3 length equals 16 residues.

The chain links TRBV18 to TRBJ1-1; D is ambiguous. There are 13 residues in the CDR3. V was pared by 5 bases and J by 0 bases, with 7 bases between. Germline values: CDR1 KGHSH, CDR2 LQKENI. The CDR3: CASSTEMNTEAFF. The CDR3 nucleotides are TGTGCCAGCTCAACAGAAATGAACACTGAAGCTTTCTTT. Full variable domain (rest looked up from reference TRBV18 and TRBJ1-1): NAGVMQNPRHLVRRRGQEARLRCSPMKGHSHVYWYRQLPEEGLKFMVYLQKENIIDESGMPKERFSAEFPKEGPSILRIQQVVRGDSAAYFCASSTEMNTEAFFGQGTRLTVV.

The V gene is TRBV10-3, the J gene TRBJ2-3; 9 positions match TRBD2. Per the germline V gene, CDR1 is ENHRY and CDR2 is SYGVKD. J was trimmed by 2 bases and V by 8 bases; bases with no gene match: 5. The CDR3 is 14 residues long. The CDR3 here is CAIGVAGVTDTQYF. The CDR3 bases are TGTGCCATCGGGGTAGCGGGAGTCACAGATACGCAGTATTTT.

This clone was seen once. V and J are TRBV11-2 and TRBJ2-6; unclear D gene. Trimming cost V 5 bases and J 6 bases, with 8 bases left between them. In germline, CDR1 is SGHAT, CDR2 FQNNGV. The CDR3 consists of 13 residues. CDR3 amino acids: CASSPFVANVLTF. For the CDR3, the DNA is TGTGCCAGCAGCCCGTTTGTGGCCAACGTCCTGACTTTC.

This clone appeared a few times. The chain has TRBV5-5 and TRBJ1-4; the match to TRBD1 covers 8 bases. The CDR3 runs to 16 residues. In germline, CDR1 is SGHKS, CDR2 YYEKEE (reference sequence). V trimming: 4 bases; J trimming: 4 bases; junction bases outside the gene matches: 9. For the CDR3, the DNA is TGTGCCAGCAGCCCAGACAGGGGTCTAGTTAATGAAAAACTGTTTTTT. This translates into CASSPDRGLVNEKLFF. The full variable domain, in which reference TRBV5-5 and TRBJ1-4 provide the parts outside the CDR3, is DAGVTQSPTHLIKTRGQQVTLRCSPISGHKSVSWYQQVLGQGPQFIFQYYEKEERGRGNFPDRFSARQFPNYSSELNVNALLLGDSALYLCASSPDRGLVNEKLFFGSGTQLSVL.

The genes are TRBV10-3 and TRBJ1-1, with unresolved D. This CDR3 has 15 residues. The V and J ends lost 3 bases and 8 bases respectively, with 19 bases between them. Germline CDR1 reads ENHRY; CDR2 reads SYGVKD. This CDR3 reads CAISDPTTIPSEAFF. Written as DNA, the CDR3 is TGTGCCATCAGTGACCCCACGACAATACCGTCGGAAGCTTTCTTT.

This CDR3 is CASSPRGRGVSFF. The CDR3 nucleotides read TGTGCCAGCAGCCCCAGGGGGCGCGGGGTTTCTTTCTTT. This chain joins TRBV5-4 and TRBJ1-1, with TRBD1 identical over 8 bases. The CDR3 consists of 13 residues. V dropped 4 bases and J dropped 12; count of bases not matched to a gene: 11. Germline CDR1 and CDR2: SGHNT and YYREEE (reference sequence).

The chain employs TRBV19 and TRBJ1-5; perhaps TRBD1 as D (6 bases). From germline, CDR1 is LNHDA and CDR2 SQIVND (reference sequence). The CDR3 covers 14 residues. The V end was cut by 7 bases, the J end by 6 bases, with 16 bases between. This chain's CDR3 is CASTYLGASQPQHF. DNA of the CDR3: TGTGCCAGTACCTATCTGGGGGCGAGTCAGCCCCAGCATTTT.

The V and J genes are TRBV6-1 and TRBJ1-2; tentative D call: TRBD1 (6 bases). The CDR3 loop spans 13 amino acids. V lost 6 bases, J lost 1 base, and 9 bases lay in between. The germline CDR1 and CDR2 sequences are MNHNS and SASEGT. CDR3 sequence: CASSRGVNYGYTF. CDR3 in DNA: TGTGCCAGCAGCAGGGGAGTTAACTATGGCTACACCTTC.

The V and J genes are TRBV15 and TRBJ2-1; TRBD2 aligns across 8 bases. Trimming cost V 1 base and J 1 base; bases outside gene matches: 3. The CDR3 extends over 16 amino acids. Germline V CDR1 and CDR2: LNHNV, YYDKDF (reference sequence). As DNA, the CDR3 is TGTGCCACCAGCAGAGCCCCTAGCGGGTCCTACAATGAGCAGTTCTTC. It codes for CATSRAPSGSYNEQFF.

This chain joins TRBV9 and TRBJ2-1, with 9 bases lining up with TRBD2. This CDR3 contains 17 residues. Germline V gene sequence: CDR1 SGDLS, CDR2 YYNGEE. Trimming cost V 0 bases and J 6 bases; bases outside gene matches: 10. CDR3 loop: CASSVDGWRGGSNEQFF. CDR3 in DNA: TGTGCCAGCAGCGTAGATGGCTGGCGGGGGGGCTCCAATGAGCAGTTCTTC.

The chain joins TRBV6-5 to TRBJ1-1, with D possibly matching TRBD1 (6 bases). The ends were cut back, 11 bases at V and 0 bases at J, with 16 bases in the middle. The CDR3 runs to 14 residues. Per germline, CDR1 MNHEY and CDR2 SVGAGI. The CDR3 protein is CAASRGNVNTEAFF. The CDR3 region has the DNA TGTGCCGCCAGCAGGGGCAACGTGAACACTGAAGCTTTCTTT.

The chain joins TRBV6-6 to TRBJ2-3; TRBD2 matches 13 bases. V lost 6 bases, J lost 3 bases, and 6 bases stayed unmatched. The CDR3 spans 16 residues. CDR1 is MNHNY and CDR2 is SVGAGI in the germline V gene (reference sequence). The CDR3 bases are TGTGCCAGCAGCCGGACTAGCGGGAGTATAACAGATACGCAGTATTTT. Translated, it gives CASSRTSGSITDTQYF.